The T cell receptor (beta chain) described here comes from a study of cytomegalovirus exposure and HLA in healthy donors. With regard to this clone: Its specificity is unknown.

Study findings and constraints: The HLA-A and HLA-B alleles of most subjects were reportedly predicted accurately from TCR beta sequences. According to the study, 150 to 200 TCR beta chains were cytomegalovirus-associated.

The PCR employed 60 Vbeta primers together with 13 Jbeta primers. The assay was immunoSEQ multiplex PCR, and TCRdb's table has in-frame clones only and misses some. The sample has about 73,000 clones; around 81% are singletons. Germline CDR1 is WNHNN and CDR2 is SYGVQD (reference sequence). The V end was cut by 0 bases, the J end by 6 bases, with 9 bases between. The CDR3 consists of 13 residues. This chain joins TRBV10-1 and TRBJ2-7; a weak D match, TRBD2 (5 bases). Sequencing was performed on PBMCs. The clonotype originates from a male donor in good health and CMV-seronegative. CDR3 sequence reads: CASSESTGSEQYF. The CDR3 coding sequence is TGCGCCAGCAGTGAGTCTACGGGATCCGAGCAGTACTTC.